A single sample gave rise to the 7 T cell receptor beta chains below, sequenced in a study of blood T cell repertoires in COVID-19. Method: immunoSEQ multiplex PCR; TCRdb's copy keeps in-frame clones and lacks some. Of approximately 260,000 clones detected, 80% to 85% appear once; the ten largest clones hold 9.5% to 15%. Material for sequencing was peripheral blood. Every receptor here comes from an older woman with active or convalescent COVID-19.

The rearrangement joins TRBV25-1 to TRBJ1-4, with D unclear. Germline CDR1 and CDR2: MGHDK and SYGVNS. CDR3 length: 16 residues. V was shortened by 0 bases and J by 3 bases, with 11 bases between the two germline ends. As DNA, the CDR3 is TGTGCCAGCAGTGAATATTGGGAGAGTGCTAATGAAAAACTGTTTTTT. Protein: CASSEYWESANEKLFF.

The V gene is TRBV10-3, the J gene TRBJ2-1; perhaps TRBD1 as D (7 bases). V was cut by 2 bases and J by 3 bases, with 17 bases left in between. Germline V gene sequence: CDR1 ENHRY, CDR2 SYGVKD. The CDR3 contains 17 residues. The CDR3 protein is CAISEGRKAGGYNEQFF. CDR3 nucleotide sequence: TGTGCCATCAGTGAGGGGAGGAAAGCAGGGGGCTACAATGAGCAGTTCTTC.

The chain couples TRBV4-3 to TRBJ2-5; D is unclear. Germline V gives CDR1 LGHNA, CDR2 YSLEER. The CDR3 spans 15 residues. The germline V and J ends were trimmed by 2 bases and 4 bases, with 14 bases remaining between them. This chain's CDR3 is CASSQSQAKAETQYF. CDR3 nucleotide sequence: TGCGCCAGCAGCCAATCTCAGGCAAAAGCAGAGACCCAGTACTTC.

The sample holds a few counts of this clone. The chain is built from TRBV19 and TRBJ2-7; 10 bases map to TRBD2. CDR1 LNHDA and CDR2 SQIVND come from the germline V gene (reference sequence). There are 15 residues in the CDR3. After removal of 2 bases from V and 2 bases from J, the junction contained 3 bases not matched to a gene. CDR3 protein: CASSISLAGAYEQYF. The CDR3 DNA sequence: TGTGCCAGTAGTATAAGCCTAGCGGGGGCCTACGAGCAGTACTTC.

The chain uses TRBV2 and TRBJ2-5, with 10 bases lining up with TRBD1. The V and J ends lost 7 bases and 5 bases, in that order; junction bases with no gene match: 7. The CDR3 totals 14 residues. Germline values: CDR1 SNHLY, CDR2 FYNNEI. The CDR3 region is CASTLRTGGETQYF. The CDR3 DNA sequence: TGTGCCAGCACCCTCCGGACAGGGGGGGAGACCCAGTACTTC.

CDR3 in amino acids: CSVGPGDTEAFF. For the CDR3, the DNA is TGCAGCGTTGGTCCCGGGGACACTGAAGCTTTCTTT. The rearrangement joins TRBV29-1 to TRBJ1-1; D is unresolved. Germline-derived CDR1 and CDR2 are SQVTM and ANQGSEA. CDR3 size: 12 residues. The V end lost 4 bases, the J end lost 3 bases, and 9 bases lay between the germline ends.

The V and J genes are TRBV29-1 and TRBJ1-2; TRBD1 aligns across 10 bases. V shed 7 bases and J 4 bases; nucleotides not matched to a gene: 12. The germline gives CDR1 SQVTM, CDR2 ANQGSEA. This CDR3 is built from 15 residues. CDR3: CSALPSGTGAYGYTF. Written as DNA, the CDR3 is TGCAGCGCCCTTCCATCCGGGACAGGGGCCTATGGCTACACCTTC.